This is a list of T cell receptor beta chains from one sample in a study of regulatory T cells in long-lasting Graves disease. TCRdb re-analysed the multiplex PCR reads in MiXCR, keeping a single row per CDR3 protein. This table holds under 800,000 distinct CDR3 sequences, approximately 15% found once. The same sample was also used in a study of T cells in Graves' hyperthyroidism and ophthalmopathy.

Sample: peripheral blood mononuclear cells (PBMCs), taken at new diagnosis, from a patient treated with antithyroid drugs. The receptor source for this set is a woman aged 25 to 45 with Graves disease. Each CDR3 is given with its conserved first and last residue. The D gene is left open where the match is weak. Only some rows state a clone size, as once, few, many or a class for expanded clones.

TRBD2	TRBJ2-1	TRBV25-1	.	TGTGCCAGCAGAAGCCATAGCGGGAGTGGTACCTACAATGAGCAGTTCTTC	CASRSHSGSGTYNEQFF
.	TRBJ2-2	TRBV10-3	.	TGTGCCATGGGCAGGGCCGTGAACACCGGGGAGCTGTTTTTT	CAMGRAVNTGELFF
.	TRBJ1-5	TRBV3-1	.	TGTGCCAGCAGCCAATTTGCAGGGATGGGCCAGCCCCAGCATTTT	CASSQFAGMGQPQHF
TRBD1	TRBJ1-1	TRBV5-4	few	TGTGCCAGCAGCTTTCCGACAGGGGTGAACACTGAAGCTTTCTTT	CASSFPTGVNTEAFF
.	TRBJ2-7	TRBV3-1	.	TGTGCCAGCAGCCATTCGGTGGGGCACTACGAGCAGTACTTC	CASSHSVGHYEQYF
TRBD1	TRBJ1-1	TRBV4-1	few	TGCGCCAGCAGCTTATATACAGGGGGCCTGAACACTGAAGCTTTCTTT	CASSLYTGGLNTEAFF
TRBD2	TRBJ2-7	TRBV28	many	TGTGCCAGCAGTTTATATACTAGCGGGAGTCGCGAGCAGTACTTC	CASSLYTSGSREQYF
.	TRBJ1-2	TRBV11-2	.	TGTGCCAGCAGCTCCCTATCCGGGGGGCGGGGAGCTAACTATGGCTACACCTTC	CASSSLSGGRGANYGYTF
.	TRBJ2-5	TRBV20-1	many	TGCAGGCCCCCCGAAATGGCTACTAGGGAGACCCAGTACTTC	CRPPEMATRETQYF
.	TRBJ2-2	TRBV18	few	TGTGCCAGCTCACCGGAGACGTTCACCGGGGAGCTGTTTTTT	CASSPETFTGELFF
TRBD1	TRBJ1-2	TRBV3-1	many	TGTGCCAGCAGGAGACAGGGTTCTCCCTATGGCTACACCTTC	CASRRQGSPYGYTF
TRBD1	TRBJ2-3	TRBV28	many	TGTGCCAGTTCGGGGACAGGGGGCAAAAATACGCAGTATTTT	CASSGTGGKNTQYF
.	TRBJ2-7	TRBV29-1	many	TGCAGCGTTGGGGGATGGTCCTACGAGCAGTACTTC	CSVGGWSYEQYF
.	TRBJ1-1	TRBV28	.	TGTGCCAGCGGGGCGGCGGACACTGAAGCTTTCTTT	CASGAADTEAFF
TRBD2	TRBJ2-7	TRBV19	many	TGTGCCAGTAAAATAGCGGGGAACTCCTACGAGCAGTACTTC	CASKIAGNSYEQYF
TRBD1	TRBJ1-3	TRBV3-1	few	TGTGCCAGCAGCCAACGGGACAGGCGTGGAAACACCATATATTTT	CASSQRDRRGNTIYF
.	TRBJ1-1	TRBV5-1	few	TGCGCCAGCAACTTCGGAGGGTTAGGACCGCCGCTTGGGCAGAACACTGAAGCTTTCTTT	CASNFGGLGPPLGQNTEAFF
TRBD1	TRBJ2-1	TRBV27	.	TGTGCCAGCAGTCTACAGGGGAAGAATGAGCAGTTCTTC	CASSLQGKNEQFF
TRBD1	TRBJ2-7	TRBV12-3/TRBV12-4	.	TGTGCCAGCACCATCACCGGGACAGGGCATTACGAGCAGTACTTC	CASTITGTGHYEQYF
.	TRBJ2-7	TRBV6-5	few	TGTGCCAGCAGTTACTCGAGGGGGACCTACGAGCAGTACTTC	CASSYSRGTYEQYF
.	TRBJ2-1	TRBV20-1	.	TGCAGTGCTAGAGCTGGAAGCCCCAATGAGCAGTTCTTC	CSARAGSPNEQFF
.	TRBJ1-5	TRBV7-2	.	TGTGCCAGCAGCGAGCAGGTCGGACACGGCGTTTGGCCCCAGCATTTT	CASSEQVGHGVWPQHF
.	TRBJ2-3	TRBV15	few	TGTGCCACCAGCAGGCTGCTGGCGGGCAGCACAGATACGCAGTATTTT	CATSRLLAGSTDTQYF
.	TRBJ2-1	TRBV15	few	TGTGCCACCAGCAGGAGGCCTCCGGAGCAGTTCTTC	CATSRRPPEQFF
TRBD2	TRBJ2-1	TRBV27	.	TGTGCCAGCAGTCCCCAGGGACTAGCGGCCCAGCTTGGGAATGAGCAGTTCTTC	CASSPQGLAAQLGNEQFF
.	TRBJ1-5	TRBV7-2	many	TGTGCCAGCAGCTCAGGCGGTGGGAGCAATCAGCCCCAGCATTTT	CASSSGGGSNQPQHF
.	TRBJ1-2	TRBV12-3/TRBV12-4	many	TGTGCCAGCAGTTTCGCAGGGGCGGGCTACACCTTC	CASSFAGAGYTF
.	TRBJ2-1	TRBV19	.	TGTGCCAGTAGTATAGATTGGTCAGGTTCCTACAATGAGCAGTTCTTC	CASSIDWSGSYNEQFF
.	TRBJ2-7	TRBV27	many	TGTGCCAGCAGTTTAAAAGGGGCTGATACAATCTACGAGCAGTACTTC	CASSLKGADTIYEQYF
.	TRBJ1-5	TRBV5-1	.	TGCGCCAGCAGCTTTTGGGGCGCGCCAAATCAGCCCCAGCATTTT	CASSFWGAPNQPQHF
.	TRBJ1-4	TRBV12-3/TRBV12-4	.	TGTGCCAGCAGTTTAGGGTGGGCAGGTAGTAATGAAAAACTGTTTTTT	CASSLGWAGSNEKLFF
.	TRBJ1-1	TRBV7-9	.	TGTGCCAGCAGCCCCGCACCGATCTCACAGGGAGCAAGTTGGGGGTTGAACACTGAAGCTTTCTTT	CASSPAPISQGASWGLNTEAFF
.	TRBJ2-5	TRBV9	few	TGTGCCAGCAGCGTTCCCCCCGTAGAGACCCAGTACTTC	CASSVPPVETQYF
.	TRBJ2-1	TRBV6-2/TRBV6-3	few	TGTGCCAGCAGTTACGCGGGACAGCCCTACAATGAGCAGTTCTTC	CASSYAGQPYNEQFF
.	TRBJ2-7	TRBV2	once	TGTGCCAGCAGTGACGACAGTGGGGATTCCTACGAGCAGTACTTC	CASSDDSGDSYEQYF
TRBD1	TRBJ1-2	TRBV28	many	TGTGCCAGCTTGGCATCCAGGACAGGGGCAGATGGCTACACCTTC	CASLASRTGADGYTF
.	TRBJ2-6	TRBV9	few	TGTGCCAGCAGCGTAGTTAGTTCTGGGGCCAACGTCCTGACTTTC	CASSVVSSGANVLTF
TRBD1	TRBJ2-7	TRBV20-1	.	TGCAGTGCTAGAGGGGGACAGGGGGCATTGTACGAGCAGTACTTC	CSARGGQGALYEQYF
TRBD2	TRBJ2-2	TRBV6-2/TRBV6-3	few	TGTGCCAGCAGTGGGACTAGCGGGAGCTTTGGGGAGCTGTTTTTT	CASSGTSGSFGELFF
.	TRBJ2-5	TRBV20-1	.	TGCAGTTCCCCCAGGGGACAAGAGACCCAGTACTTC	CSSPRGQETQYF
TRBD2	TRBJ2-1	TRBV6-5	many	TGTGCCAGCAGTTACGCGGGAGGGCCCTATGAGCAGTTCTTC	CASSYAGGPYEQFF
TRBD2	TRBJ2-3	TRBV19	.	TGTGCCAGTAGTTTCACTAGCGGGAACGCAGATACGCAGTATTTT	CASSFTSGNADTQYF
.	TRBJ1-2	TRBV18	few	TGTGCCAGCTCACCGGAATGGACCTTTAAATATGGCTACACCTTC	CASSPEWTFKYGYTF
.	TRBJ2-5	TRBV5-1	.	TGCGCCAGCAGCTCGGGTGTGGGTGCAGTCGGAGAGACCCAGTACTTC	CASSSGVGAVGETQYF
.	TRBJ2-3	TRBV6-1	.	TGTGCCAGCAGCTCCCCTAGGGGTACTAGCACAGATACGCAGTATTTT	CASSSPRGTSTDTQYF
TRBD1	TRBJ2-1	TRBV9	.	TGTGCCAGCAGCACCCGGGACAGTAACAATGAGCAGTTCTTC	CASSTRDSNNEQFF
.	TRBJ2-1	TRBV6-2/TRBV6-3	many	TGTGCCAGCAGTAGACGACTAGACGACAATGAGCAGTTCTTC	CASSRRLDDNEQFF
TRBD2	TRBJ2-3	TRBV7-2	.	TGTGCCAGCAGCTTAGCGAGACTAGCGGGGACAGATACGCAGTATTTT	CASSLARLAGTDTQYF
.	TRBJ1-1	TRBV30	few	TGTGCCTGGAGCCCCATTAGGGGACTTTCCACTGAAGCTTTCTTT	CAWSPIRGLSTEAFF
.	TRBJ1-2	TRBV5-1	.	TGCGCCAGCAGCTTGGTTGGACTTGATGGCTACACCTTC	CASSLVGLDGYTF
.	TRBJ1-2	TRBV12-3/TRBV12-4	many	TGTGCCAGCAGTGCCCGTGGCATTACCTATGGCTACACCTTC	CASSARGITYGYTF
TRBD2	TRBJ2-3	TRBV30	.	TGTGCCTGGGGACCGGGAGGCCGAGATACGCAGTATTTT	CAWGPGGRDTQYF
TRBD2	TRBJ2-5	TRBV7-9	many	TGTGCCAGCAGCTTAATGCTAGCGGAGACCCAAGAGACCCAGTACTTC	CASSLMLAETQETQYF
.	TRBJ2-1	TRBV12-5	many	TGTGCTAGTGGTCCAGGACTCGAACCCAATGAGCAGTTCTTC	CASGPGLEPNEQFF
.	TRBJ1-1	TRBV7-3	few	TGTGCCAGCAGCCCTACCTTGGGGGTAGGGGAAGCTTTCTTT	CASSPTLGVGEAFF
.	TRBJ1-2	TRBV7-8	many	TGTGCCAGCAGCACCCGGGACTTTGGCTACACCTTC	CASSTRDFGYTF
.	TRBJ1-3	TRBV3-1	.	TGTGCCAGCAGCCAAGAGTACGGCACCATATATTTT	CASSQEYGTIYF